These T cell receptor beta chains were read from a single sample in a study of vaccination effects on CD4 cells after COVID-19. These TCRs are of unknown antigen specificity. Sequenced by immunoSEQ multiplex PCR; TCRdb stores in-frame clones only, minus some. The sample records approximately 28,000 clones, about 84% being singletons. Source: CD4+ T cells from PBMCs cultured with HCoV-NL63 spike peptides, taken before COVID-19 vaccination. The receptors shown here come from a human donor who had a prior SARS-CoV-2 infection. Each CDR3 is given with its conserved first and last residue. Each record gives: V gene, clone size, D gene, J gene, CDR3 protein, CDR3 DNA. A D gene is named only where the DNA matches it firmly. A clone size is listed for some rows: how often the clone was seen (once, few, many), or a class if it is expanded.

V: TRBV19; size: few; D: TRBD2; J: TRBJ2-3; CDR3: CASKREGRDSTDTQYF; DNA: TGTGCCAGTAAACGGGAGGGCCGTGATAGCACAGATACGCAGTATTTT
V: TRBV11-2; size: .; D: TRBD1; J: TRBJ1-2; CDR3: CASSRDRANYGYTF; DNA: TGTGCCAGCAGCCGTGACAGGGCCAACTATGGCTACACCTTC
V: TRBV2; size: .; D: .; J: TRBJ2-2; CDR3: CASVSDAANTGELFF; DNA: TGTGCCAGCGTCTCGGACGCAGCGAACACCGGGGAGCTGTTTTTT
V: TRBV7-9; size: once; D: .; J: TRBJ1-2; CDR3: CASSLARGYYGYTF; DNA: TGTGCCAGCAGCTTGGCCAGGGGATACTATGGCTACACCTTC
V: TRBV27; size: .; D: .; J: TRBJ2-5; CDR3: CASSPAVLSGAQYF; DNA: TGTGCCAGCAGTCCCGCGGTCCTTTCAGGAGCCCAGTACTTC
V: TRBV20-1; size: .; D: .; J: TRBJ2-3; CDR3: CSASSPRESTDTQYF; DNA: TGCAGTGCTAGTTCCCCGCGGGAAAGCACAGATACGCAGTATTTT
V: TRBV6-5; size: .; D: TRBD2; J: TRBJ2-1; CDR3: CASSYRSSGSYEQFF; DNA: TGTGCCAGCAGTTACCGGTCTAGCGGGAGTTATGAGCAGTTCTTC
V: TRBV29-1; size: .; D: TRBD1; J: TRBJ2-5; CDR3: CSVSGQGVRETQYF; DNA: TGCAGCGTGTCGGGACAGGGGGTCAGGGAGACCCAGTACTTC
V: TRBV9; size: .; D: .; J: TRBJ2-3; CDR3: CASSVAGATDTQYF; DNA: TGTGCCAGCAGCGTAGCAGGAGCCACAGATACGCAGTATTTT
V: TRBV11-3; size: once; D: TRBD2; J: TRBJ2-7; CDR3: CASGKREGYEQYF; DNA: TGTGCCAGCGGAAAGCGGGAGGGTTACGAGCAGTACTTC
V: TRBV5-4; size: .; D: .; J: TRBJ1-2; CDR3: CASSLDLGRSDYGYTF; DNA: TGTGCCAGCAGCTTGGATCTCGGAAGAAGCGACTATGGCTACACCTTC
V: TRBV11-2; size: few; D: TRBD1; J: TRBJ2-7; CDR3: CASSSINRDRGPGRYEQYF; DNA: TGTGCCAGCAGCTCCATAAACCGGGACAGGGGGCCGGGTCGCTACGAGCAGTACTTC
V: TRBV6-5; size: .; D: TRBD1; J: TRBJ1-1; CDR3: CASSRLITGDTEAFF; DNA: TGTGCCAGCAGCCGCCTGATAACAGGGGACACTGAAGCTTTCTTT
V: TRBV5-6; size: .; D: .; J: TRBJ1-5; CDR3: CASSLGLGQPQHF; DNA: TGTGCCAGCAGCTTGGGATTGGGTCAGCCCCAGCATTTT
V: TRBV18; size: .; D: .; J: TRBJ1-4; CDR3: CASSPRQATNEKLFF; DNA: TGTGCCAGCTCACCACGGCAGGCAACTAATGAAAAACTGTTTTTT
V: TRBV5-4; size: once; D: .; J: TRBJ2-7; CDR3: CASSLVGLNEQYF; DNA: TGTGCCAGCAGCTTGGTAGGGCTTAATGAGCAGTACTTC
V: TRBV6-5; size: .; D: .; J: TRBJ2-5; CDR3: CASSLSHGKGETQYF; DNA: TGTGCCAGCAGCCTAAGTCATGGGAAAGGAGAGACCCAGTACTTC
V: TRBV2; size: .; D: TRBD1; J: TRBJ1-5; CDR3: CASTTGVGNQPQHF; DNA: TGTGCCAGCACCACAGGGGTTGGCAATCAGCCCCAGCATTTT
V: TRBV18; size: .; D: .; J: TRBJ2-1; CDR3: CASSSLGYEQFF; DNA: TGTGCCAGCTCATCATTGGGGTATGAGCAGTTCTTC
V: TRBV5-6; size: .; D: .; J: TRBJ2-3; CDR3: CASIQHPITDTQYF; DNA: TGTGCCAGCATCCAACACCCGATCACAGATACGCAGTATTTT
V: TRBV3-1/TRBV3-2; size: .; D: .; J: TRBJ2-1; CDR3: CASSQAWGGSYNEQFF; DNA: TGTGCCAGCAGCCAAGCTTGGGGCGGGTCCTACAATGAGCAGTTCTTC
V: TRBV9; size: .; D: .; J: TRBJ2-2; CDR3: CASSVLSNTGELFF; DNA: TGTGCCAGCAGCGTACTATCGAACACCGGGGAGCTGTTTTTT
V: TRBV18; size: .; D: .; J: TRBJ2-5; CDR3: CASSPLSGNQETQYF; DNA: TGTGCCAGCTCACCGTTGTCCGGGAACCAAGAGACCCAGTACTTC
V: TRBV7-2; size: .; D: .; J: TRBJ2-2; CDR3: CASSLTVFANTGELFF; DNA: TGTGCCAGCAGCTTAACGGTATTCGCGAACACCGGGGAGCTGTTTTTT
V: TRBV6-5; size: .; D: TRBD2; J: TRBJ2-2; CDR3: CASRGGFANTGELFF; DNA: TGTGCCAGCAGGGGAGGGTTCGCGAACACCGGGGAGCTGTTTTTT
V: TRBV4-1; size: .; D: .; J: TRBJ2-5; CDR3: CASSQGPEQETQYF; DNA: TGCGCCAGCAGCCAAGGGCCAGAACAAGAGACCCAGTACTTC
V: TRBV6-1; size: .; D: .; J: TRBJ1-2; CDR3: CASSEQGNYGYTF; DNA: TGTGCCAGCAGTGAACAGGGGAACTATGGCTACACCTTC
V: TRBV7-2; size: .; D: TRBD2; J: TRBJ2-1; CDR3: CASSLGGTSIPHEQFF; DNA: TGTGCCAGCAGCCTCGGCGGGACTAGTATACCCCATGAGCAGTTCTTC
V: TRBV14; size: .; D: .; J: TRBJ1-6; CDR3: CASSHGALYGPLHF; DNA: TGTGCCAGCAGCCATGGGGCCCTCTACGGGCCCCTCCACTTT
V: TRBV5-1; size: .; D: TRBD1; J: TRBJ1-2; CDR3: CASSFGTAINYGYTF; DNA: TGCGCCAGCAGCTTCGGGACAGCGATTAACTATGGCTACACCTTC
V: TRBV19; size: .; D: TRBD1; J: TRBJ1-2; CDR3: CASSIAGTGTGYTF; DNA: TGTGCCAGTAGTATAGCGGGGACAGGGACAGGCTACACCTTC
V: TRBV4-2; size: once; D: TRBD2; J: TRBJ2-1; CDR3: CASSHPGLAGGEQFF; DNA: TGTGCCAGCAGTCACCCGGGACTAGCGGGAGGGGAGCAGTTCTTC
V: TRBV3-1/TRBV3-2; size: .; D: .; J: TRBJ2-5; CDR3: CASSQALETQYF; DNA: TGTGCCAGCAGCCAAGCTTTGGAGACCCAGTACTTC
V: TRBV9; size: few; D: .; J: TRBJ1-4; CDR3: CASSSTRDARGKLFF; DNA: TGTGCCAGCAGCTCTACGAGGGATGCAAGGGGAAAACTGTTTTTT
V: TRBV7-7; size: .; D: .; J: TRBJ2-1; CDR3: CASGPSPSSNEQFF; DNA: TGTGCTAGCGGCCCGTCGCCTTCTTCCAATGAGCAGTTCTTC
V: TRBV7-9; size: few; D: .; J: TRBJ2-3; CDR3: CASLRTASTDTQYF; DNA: TGTGCCAGCTTAAGGACGGCGTCCACAGATACGCAGTATTTT
V: TRBV4-1; size: .; D: .; J: TRBJ1-2; CDR3: CASSPFGASDGYTF; DNA: TGCGCCAGCAGCCCATTCGGGGCCTCGGACGGCTACACCTTC
V: TRBV4-1; size: .; D: .; J: TRBJ1-2; CDR3: CASSQGGLGLPYGYTF; DNA: TGCGCCAGCAGCCAAGGGGGGTTGGGATTACCCTATGGCTACACCTTC
V: TRBV10-3; size: .; D: TRBD2; J: TRBJ2-3; CDR3: CASGGGHTDTQYF; DNA: TGTGCCTCCGGGGGGGGACACACAGATACGCAGTATTTT
V: TRBV2; size: .; D: TRBD2; J: TRBJ2-1; CDR3: CASTEKGGGYNEQFF; DNA: TGTGCCAGCACTGAGAAGGGCGGGGGTTACAATGAGCAGTTCTTC
V: TRBV7-2; size: .; D: TRBD2; J: TRBJ2-1; CDR3: CASSARTSGRAREQFF; DNA: TGTGCCAGCAGCGCACGGACTAGCGGGAGGGCCCGTGAGCAGTTCTTC
V: TRBV19; size: .; D: .; J: TRBJ2-3; CDR3: CASNRLGTSTDTQYF; DNA: TGTGCCAGTAATCGGCTCGGGACTAGCACAGATACGCAGTATTTT
V: TRBV11-2; size: .; D: TRBD1; J: TRBJ2-2; CDR3: CASSFRTGITGELFF; DNA: TGTGCCAGCAGCTTCAGGACAGGGATTACCGGGGAGCTGTTTTTT
V: TRBV14; size: .; D: TRBD2; J: TRBJ2-3; CDR3: CASSRRTSGGAVSDTQYF; DNA: TGTGCCAGCAGCCGCCGGACTAGCGGGGGGGCCGTTTCTGATACGCAGTATTTT
V: TRBV5-1; size: .; D: TRBD1; J: TRBJ2-2; CDR3: CASSSGQGAGTGELFF; DNA: TGCGCCAGCAGCTCGGGACAGGGGGCTGGAACCGGGGAGCTGTTTTTT
V: TRBV19; size: .; D: TRBD2; J: TRBJ2-3; CDR3: CASSRPPGLAGESTDTQYF; DNA: TGTGCCAGTAGTCGCCCCCCGGGACTAGCGGGAGAAAGCACAGATACGCAGTATTTT
V: TRBV5-4; size: .; D: .; J: TRBJ2-1; CDR3: CASSRRSGTFINEQFF; DNA: TGTGCCAGCAGCCGCCGATCCGGGACTTTTATTAATGAGCAGTTCTTC
V: TRBV6-5; size: few; D: .; J: TRBJ2-2; CDR3: CASRIASTGELFF; DNA: TGTGCCAGCAGGATAGCGTCGACCGGGGAGCTGTTTTTT
V: TRBV10-3; size: .; D: .; J: TRBJ2-6; CDR3: CAISESWDSGANVLTF; DNA: TGTGCCATCAGTGAGTCATGGGACTCTGGGGCCAACGTCCTGACTTTC
V: TRBV3-1/TRBV3-2; size: .; D: .; J: TRBJ2-2; CDR3: CASSSLKTNTGELFF; DNA: TGTGCCAGCAGCAGCCTAAAAACGAACACCGGGGAGCTGTTTTTT
V: TRBV5-1; size: .; D: TRBD2; J: TRBJ2-7; CDR3: CASSLEREGGQYF; DNA: TGCGCCAGCAGCTTGGAACGGGAGGGCGGGCAGTACTTC